The 5 T cell receptor beta chains below were found in one sample sequenced in a study of patients and donors after allogeneic stem cell transplantation. TCRdb called the RT-PCR reads again in MiXCR, with one record for every CDR3 protein. The sample has over 350,000 distinct CDR3 sequences; about a sixth are singletons. The sequenced material came from blood, either unsorted or a sorted T cell fraction (not recorded which). All receptors derive from a human donor who was either an allogeneic HSCT recipient or a stem cell or donor lymphocyte infusion donor (not recorded which). It is not recorded whose cells these are; they may come from a transplant donor.

This clonotype appeared a few times. This chain connects TRBV11-2 to TRBJ2-3; D unresolved. CDR3 length: 12 residues. CDR1 is SGHAT, CDR2 FQNNGV, per germline. Trimming removed 5 bases from V and 5 bases from J, with 8 bases in between. The chain's CDR3 is CASSQTIDTQYF. DNA of the CDR3: TGTGCCAGCAGCCAAACCATAGATACGCAGTATTTT.

The chain couples TRBV24-1 to TRBJ2-1; the D call may be TRBD1 or TRBD2 (6 bases each). The V gene's germline CDR1 is KGHDR and CDR2 SFDVKD. The CDR3 spans 16 residues. Trimming stripped 8 bases from V and 5 bases from J, with 21 bases between. In DNA form, the CDR3 reads TGTGCCACCACAAGGGGGGTTCGGGAGCCGCACAATGAGCAGTTCTTC. This translates into CATTRGVREPHNEQFF.

This clonotype was detected only a few times. V usage is TRBV7-3 and J usage is TRBJ1-2; D is perhaps TRBD1 (6 bases). V was pared by 1 base and J by 3 bases, with 12 bases between. CDR3 size: 15 residues. Germline CDR1 reads SGHTA; CDR2 reads FQGTGA. DNA for the CDR3: TGTGCCAGCAGCTTAAGGGACAAAAAGGACTATGGCTACACCTTC. It encodes CASSLRDKKDYGYTF. The complete variable domain, with remaining parts taken from reference TRBV7-3 and TRBJ1-2, reads GAGVSQTPSNKVTEKGKYVELRCDPISGHTALYWYRQSLGQGPEFLIYFQGTGAADDSGLPNDRFFAVRPEGSVSTLKIQRTERGDSAVYLCASSLRDKKDYGYTFGSGTRLTVV.

V usage is TRBV28 and J usage is TRBJ2-5; no reliable D call. Trimming cost V 6 bases and J 4 bases, with 15 bases left between them. Germline assignment: CDR1 MDHEN and CDR2 SYDVKM. The CDR3 extends over 14 amino acids. In DNA, the CDR3 is TGTGCCAGCAGGTCACCCGGGCAGTTAGAGACCCAGTACTTC. It yields the protein CASRSPGQLETQYF.

J is TRBJ2-5 and V is TRBV20-1, with D possibly TRBD2 on 6 matching bases. CDR3 length: 14 amino acids. Germline-derived CDR1 and CDR2 are DFQATT and SNEGSKA (reference sequence). V was cut by 0 bases and J by 7 bases, with 15 bases left in between. This CDR3 is CSAREASVGWTQYF. CDR3 nucleotide sequence: TGCAGTGCTAGAGAGGCTAGCGTGGGGTGGACCCAGTACTTC.